These T cell receptor beta chains were read from a single sample in a study of blood T cell repertoires in COVID-19. The repertoire was sequenced with immunoSEQ multiplex PCR; TCRdb's copy has only in-frame clones and lacks some. The data contain 200,000 to 250,000 clones, 80% to 90% of them seen just once; the ten biggest clones take up less than 20%. The sample was peripheral blood. These receptors originate from a young man with active or convalescent COVID-19. The CDR3 runs from the conserved cysteine through the conserved F or W. Each record gives: clone size, D gene, J gene, V gene, CDR3 DNA, CDR3 protein. A D gene is named only where the DNA matches it firmly. Only part of the rows carry a size: once, few, many, or a class if the clone is expanded.

clone size: -
D gene: -
J gene: TRBJ2-7
V gene: TRBV19
CDR3 DNA: TGTGCCAGTAGTCCTAGGGCGGGCAACTACGAGCAGTACTTC
CDR3 protein: CASSPRAGNYEQYF

clone size: -
D gene: TRBD2
J gene: TRBJ2-5
V gene: TRBV28
CDR3 DNA: TGTGCCAGCAGCCGGACTAGTACGGCAGAGACCCAGTACTTC
CDR3 protein: CASSRTSTAETQYF

clone size: -
D gene: -
J gene: TRBJ1-4
V gene: TRBV6-5
CDR3 DNA: TGTGCCAGCAGGCCCGGGGAGCGGACTAATGAAAAACTGTTTTTT
CDR3 protein: CASRPGERTNEKLFF

clone size: -
D gene: TRBD2
J gene: TRBJ2-1
V gene: TRBV9
CDR3 DNA: TGTGCCAGCAGCGACAATACCGGGACTAGTCGTAATGAGCAGTTCTTC
CDR3 protein: CASSDNTGTSRNEQFF

clone size: -
D gene: -
J gene: TRBJ1-1
V gene: TRBV28
CDR3 DNA: TGTGCCACCGGGGGGGGGCTCGTCACTGAAGCTTTCTTT
CDR3 protein: CATGGGLVTEAFF

clone size: -
D gene: TRBD2
J gene: TRBJ2-3
V gene: TRBV11-2
CDR3 DNA: TGTGCCAGCAGCTTAGTAGCGGGAGGGTACACAGATACGCAGTATTTT
CDR3 protein: CASSLVAGGYTDTQYF

clone size: -
D gene: -
J gene: TRBJ2-2
V gene: TRBV12-3/TRBV12-4
CDR3 DNA: TGTGCCAGCAGGTCGTACACCGGGGAGCTGTTTTTT
CDR3 protein: CASRSYTGELFF

clone size: -
D gene: -
J gene: TRBJ1-3
V gene: TRBV20-1
CDR3 DNA: TGCAGTGCTAGTATTACTGGAAACACCATATATTTT
CDR3 protein: CSASITGNTIYF

clone size: -
D gene: TRBD2
J gene: TRBJ2-5
V gene: TRBV6-2/TRBV6-3
CDR3 DNA: TGTGCCAGCAGTTACGGGAGAGCGGGAGGGCGGACGGAGACCCAGTACTTC
CDR3 protein: CASSYGRAGGRTETQYF

clone size: once
D gene: TRBD1
J gene: TRBJ2-4
V gene: TRBV11-1
CDR3 DNA: TGTGCCAGCAGCTTAGCGCAGGGGGCAAACATTCAGTACTTC
CDR3 protein: CASSLAQGANIQYF

clone size: -
D gene: TRBD1
J gene: TRBJ1-1
V gene: TRBV7-9
CDR3 DNA: TGTGCCAGCAGCGCAAAAGGAGCGGAGGGACAGGGCAGAGCTTTCTTT
CDR3 protein: CASSAKGAEGQGRAFF

clone size: -
D gene: -
J gene: TRBJ2-1
V gene: TRBV20-1
CDR3 DNA: TGCAGTGCTAGTCACGGGGGCTCCTACAATGAGCAGTTCTTC
CDR3 protein: CSASHGGSYNEQFF

clone size: -
D gene: -
J gene: TRBJ2-3
V gene: TRBV6-6
CDR3 DNA: TGTGCCAGCAGTAACAGGGAAATTGCAGATACGCAGTATTTT
CDR3 protein: CASSNREIADTQYF

clone size: -
D gene: TRBD1
J gene: TRBJ2-7
V gene: TRBV15
CDR3 DNA: TGTGCCACCAGCGCCGGAGGACAGGGAACCTACGAGCAGTACTTC
CDR3 protein: CATSAGGQGTYEQYF

clone size: -
D gene: -
J gene: TRBJ1-2
V gene: TRBV6-6
CDR3 DNA: TGTGCCAGCAGTTACCGACAGTCCTCTATTGGCTACACCTTC
CDR3 protein: CASSYRQSSIGYTF

clone size: -
D gene: -
J gene: TRBJ1-5
V gene: TRBV10-3
CDR3 DNA: TGTGCCATCAGTGGAGGAAATCAGCCCCAGCATTTT
CDR3 protein: CAISGGNQPQHF

clone size: -
D gene: -
J gene: TRBJ1-1
V gene: TRBV6-6
CDR3 DNA: TGTGCCAGCAGTTTACACATGAACACTGAAGCTTTCTTT
CDR3 protein: CASSLHMNTEAFF

clone size: -
D gene: TRBD1
J gene: TRBJ1-6
V gene: TRBV28
CDR3 DNA: TGTGCCAGCCTCCGGGACAGCATTAATTCACCCCTCCACTTT
CDR3 protein: CASLRDSINSPLHF

clone size: -
D gene: -
J gene: TRBJ1-4
V gene: TRBV4-3
CDR3 DNA: TGCGCCAGCAGCCAAGCGGGGGTAGGCACTAATGAAAAACTGTTTTTT
CDR3 protein: CASSQAGVGTNEKLFF

clone size: -
D gene: TRBD1
J gene: TRBJ2-7
V gene: TRBV10-3
CDR3 DNA: TGTGCCATCAGCCCCGACAGGGGTGCCTACGAGCAGTACTTC
CDR3 protein: CAISPDRGAYEQYF

clone size: -
D gene: TRBD2
J gene: TRBJ2-5
V gene: TRBV19
CDR3 DNA: TGTGCCAGTAGTCTAGCGGGGATCGGGGAGACCCAGTACTTC
CDR3 protein: CASSLAGIGETQYF

clone size: -
D gene: TRBD2
J gene: TRBJ2-7
V gene: TRBV6-5
CDR3 DNA: TGTGCCAGCAGTTACTCTAGCGGGAGGTCGTACCACGAGCAGTACTTC
CDR3 protein: CASSYSSGRSYHEQYF

clone size: -
D gene: TRBD1
J gene: TRBJ1-1
V gene: TRBV11-2
CDR3 DNA: TGTGCCAGCAGCCCCGAGACAGGGGGCTTTAGGACTGAAGCTTTCTTT
CDR3 protein: CASSPETGGFRTEAFF

clone size: -
D gene: -
J gene: TRBJ2-7
V gene: TRBV4-1
CDR3 DNA: TGCGCCAGCAGCCAAGATCAGCAGGGAGGAGGGTACGAGCAGTACTTC
CDR3 protein: CASSQDQQGGGYEQYF

clone size: -
D gene: TRBD1
J gene: TRBJ2-2
V gene: TRBV9
CDR3 DNA: TGTGCCAGCAGCGCCGGGGGTTTTGGGACAGGGTACACCGGGGAGCTGTTTTTT
CDR3 protein: CASSAGGFGTGYTGELFF

clone size: -
D gene: -
J gene: TRBJ2-1
V gene: TRBV27
CDR3 DNA: TGTGCCAGCAGTCCATCTCGACTCCTAGGAACGAATGAGCAGTTCTTC
CDR3 protein: CASSPSRLLGTNEQFF

clone size: -
D gene: -
J gene: TRBJ1-4
V gene: TRBV5-6
CDR3 DNA: TGTGCCAGCAGCTTATACAGGGCCGGGAAGACTAATGAAAAACTGTTTTTT
CDR3 protein: CASSLYRAGKTNEKLFF

clone size: -
D gene: TRBD2
J gene: TRBJ2-2
V gene: TRBV19
CDR3 DNA: TGTGCCAGTAGTCTTAGCGGGAGTTCGTTCTCGAACACCGGGGAGCTGTTTTTT
CDR3 protein: CASSLSGSSFSNTGELFF

clone size: -
D gene: -
J gene: TRBJ2-5
V gene: TRBV6-5
CDR3 DNA: TGTGCCAGCAGGGCGGGACAGTCCCAAGAGACCCAGTACTTC
CDR3 protein: CASRAGQSQETQYF

clone size: -
D gene: -
J gene: TRBJ2-1
V gene: TRBV19
CDR3 DNA: TGTGCCAGTAGTATACCCACCCCAGGGGCTAGCGGAGACCTTTCCTACAATGAGCAGTTCTTC
CDR3 protein: CASSIPTPGASGDLSYNEQFF

clone size: -
D gene: TRBD2
J gene: TRBJ2-3
V gene: TRBV5-1
CDR3 DNA: TGCGCCAGCAGCGTTAGCGGGGTTACAGATACGCAGTATTTT
CDR3 protein: CASSVSGVTDTQYF

clone size: once
D gene: -
J gene: TRBJ2-2
V gene: TRBV15
CDR3 DNA: TGTGCCACCAGCAGAGATGGCTTCACCGGGGAGCTGTTTTTT
CDR3 protein: CATSRDGFTGELFF

clone size: few
D gene: TRBD2
J gene: TRBJ2-1
V gene: TRBV5-1
CDR3 DNA: TGCGCCAGCAGCTTGGCCGTGGTAGCGGGGGGTGGCGAGCAGTTCTTC
CDR3 protein: CASSLAVVAGGGEQFF

clone size: -
D gene: -
J gene: TRBJ2-6
V gene: TRBV13
CDR3 DNA: TGTGCCAGCAGCTTAGTGGCCACAGGAAGATCTGGGGCCAACGTCCTGACTTTC
CDR3 protein: CASSLVATGRSGANVLTF

clone size: few
D gene: TRBD2
J gene: TRBJ2-7
V gene: TRBV7-9
CDR3 DNA: TGTGCCAGCAGCTGGACTAGCGGGGGGTACTCCTACGAGCAGTACTTC
CDR3 protein: CASSWTSGGYSYEQYF

clone size: -
D gene: -
J gene: TRBJ1-2
V gene: TRBV30
CDR3 DNA: TGTGCCTGGGCCGGGAGCCAAAAGGTGGGCTATGGCTACACCTTC
CDR3 protein: CAWAGSQKVGYGYTF

clone size: -
D gene: -
J gene: TRBJ1-2
V gene: TRBV6-5
CDR3 DNA: TGTGCCAGCAGTCCCCGCGGGTCGGACTATGGCTACACCTTC
CDR3 protein: CASSPRGSDYGYTF

clone size: -
D gene: -
J gene: TRBJ2-5
V gene: TRBV6-5
CDR3 DNA: TGTGCCACCTCGGACAGCCAAGAGACCCAGTACTTC
CDR3 protein: CATSDSQETQYF

clone size: -
D gene: TRBD1
J gene: TRBJ1-5
V gene: TRBV19
CDR3 DNA: TGTGCCAGTAGCGACAGGGAACCCTCCGGACAGCCCCAGCATTTT
CDR3 protein: CASSDREPSGQPQHF

clone size: few
D gene: -
J gene: TRBJ2-2
V gene: TRBV7-3
CDR3 DNA: TGTGCCAGCAGCAACGCCAGGGGCGGGAGTCGGGTCGGGGAGCTGTTTTTT
CDR3 protein: CASSNARGGSRVGELFF

clone size: -
D gene: -
J gene: TRBJ1-4
V gene: TRBV5-1
CDR3 DNA: TGCGCCAGCAGCTTGGAGGGGAGGGGTGGTGAAAAACTGTTTTTT
CDR3 protein: CASSLEGRGGEKLFF

clone size: -
D gene: TRBD2
J gene: TRBJ2-1
V gene: TRBV7-8
CDR3 DNA: TGTGCCAGCAGCTTAGCGGGAGGGGACCCCCCCACAGGCGAGCAGTTCTTC
CDR3 protein: CASSLAGGDPPTGEQFF

clone size: -
D gene: -
J gene: TRBJ2-5
V gene: TRBV3-1/TRBV3-2
CDR3 DNA: TGTGCCAGCGAGCGCTCCGAAGAGACCCAGTACTTC
CDR3 protein: CASERSEETQYF

clone size: -
D gene: -
J gene: TRBJ1-1
V gene: TRBV27
CDR3 DNA: TGTGCCAGCAGTTTAACAGGGCAGAGATACTTAGCGGGGACTGAAGCTTTCTTT
CDR3 protein: CASSLTGQRYLAGTEAFF

clone size: -
D gene: TRBD1
J gene: TRBJ1-1
V gene: TRBV11-2
CDR3 DNA: TGTGCCAGCAGCTTTGGGACAGTTAACACTGAAGCTTTCTTT
CDR3 protein: CASSFGTVNTEAFF

clone size: -
D gene: TRBD1
J gene: TRBJ2-2
V gene: TRBV29-1
CDR3 DNA: TGCAGCGCCTCCCGGACAGGGGACACCGGGGAGCTGTTTTTT
CDR3 protein: CSASRTGDTGELFF